This entry is about one TCR beta chain. These data come from a study of blood T cell repertoires in COVID-19. The overall study: Samples of COVID-19 (acute and convalescent) were obtained from the United States, Italy and Spain. T cells, B-cell-depleted T cells, or PBMCs supplied cDNA or gDNA.

How the authors handled the data: Estimated nucleated cell counts came from reference gene primer amplification. TCRdb keeps only in-frame clones here, not all; method: immunoSEQ multiplex PCR. D and trimming were read from the DNA, whereas the V and J calls and clone size are those reported in that table. The sample has roughly 75,000 clones; 90% are singletons. Germline V gene data show CDR1 as SGHDT and CDR2 as YYEEEE. This CDR3 contains 13 residues. V was shortened by 4 bases and J by 0 bases, with 8 bases between the two germline ends. The TCR comes from a human donor in a cohort sampled during active COVID-19. Sequenced input: peripheral blood. This chain links TRBV5-6 with TRBJ2-7, with D maybe TRBD2 (6 bases). The CDR3 sequence: CASSSGSSYEQYF. The CDR3 bases are TGTGCCAGCAGCAGCGGGTCCTCCTACGAGCAGTACTTC.